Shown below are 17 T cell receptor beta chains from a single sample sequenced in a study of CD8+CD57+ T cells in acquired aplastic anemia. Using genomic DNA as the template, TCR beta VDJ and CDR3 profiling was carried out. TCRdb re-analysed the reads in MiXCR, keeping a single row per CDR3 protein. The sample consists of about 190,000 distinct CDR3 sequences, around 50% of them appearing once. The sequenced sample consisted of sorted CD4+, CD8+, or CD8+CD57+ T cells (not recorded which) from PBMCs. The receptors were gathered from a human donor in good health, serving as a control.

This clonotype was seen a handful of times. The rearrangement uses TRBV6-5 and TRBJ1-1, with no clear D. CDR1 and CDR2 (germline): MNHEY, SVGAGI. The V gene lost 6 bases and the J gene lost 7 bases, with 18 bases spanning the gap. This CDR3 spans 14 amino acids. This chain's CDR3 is CASSLDFATNEAFF. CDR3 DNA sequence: TGTGCCAGCAGCCTCGACTTTGCAACTAATGAAGCTTTCTTT.

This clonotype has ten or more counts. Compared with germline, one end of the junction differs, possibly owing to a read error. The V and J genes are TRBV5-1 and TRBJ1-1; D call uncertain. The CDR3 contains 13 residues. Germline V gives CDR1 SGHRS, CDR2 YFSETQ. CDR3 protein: CASSLRGNTEAFF. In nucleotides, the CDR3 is TGTGCCAGCAGCTTACGGGGGAACACTGAAGCTTTCTTT.

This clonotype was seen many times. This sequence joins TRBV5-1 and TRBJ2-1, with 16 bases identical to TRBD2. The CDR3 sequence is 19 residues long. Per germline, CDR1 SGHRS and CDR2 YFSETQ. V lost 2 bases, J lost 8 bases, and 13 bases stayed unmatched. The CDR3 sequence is CASSFSLPGTSGGAYEQFF. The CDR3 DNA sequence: TGCGCCAGCAGCTTCTCGCTCCCAGGGACTAGCGGGGGGGCATATGAGCAGTTCTTC.

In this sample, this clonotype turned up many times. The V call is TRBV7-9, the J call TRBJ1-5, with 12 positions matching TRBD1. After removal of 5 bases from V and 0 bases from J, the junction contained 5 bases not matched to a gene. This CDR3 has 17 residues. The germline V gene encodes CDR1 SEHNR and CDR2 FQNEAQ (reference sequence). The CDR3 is CASSQGQGAYSNQPQHF. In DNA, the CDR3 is TGTGCCAGCAGCCAGGGACAGGGGGCTTATAGCAATCAGCCCCAGCATTTT.

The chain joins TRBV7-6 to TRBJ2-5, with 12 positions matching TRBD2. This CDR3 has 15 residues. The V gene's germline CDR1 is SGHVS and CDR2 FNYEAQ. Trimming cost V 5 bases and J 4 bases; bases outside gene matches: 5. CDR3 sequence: CASSTRTSGVETQYF. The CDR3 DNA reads TGTGCCAGCAGCACCAGGACTAGCGGGGTAGAGACCCAGTACTTC.

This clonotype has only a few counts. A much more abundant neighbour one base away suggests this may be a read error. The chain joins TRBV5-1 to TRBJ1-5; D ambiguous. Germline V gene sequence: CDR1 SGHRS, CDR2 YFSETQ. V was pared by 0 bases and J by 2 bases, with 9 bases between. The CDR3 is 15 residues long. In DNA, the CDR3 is TGCGCCAGCAGCTTGGGGATTTATGGCAATCAGCCCCAGCATTTT. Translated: CASSLGIYGNQPQHF. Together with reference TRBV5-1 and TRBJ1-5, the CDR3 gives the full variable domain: KAGVTQTPRYLIKTRGQQVTLSCSPISGHRSVSWYQQTPGQGLQFLFEYFSETQRNKGNFPGRFSGRQFSNSRSEMNVSTLELGDSALYLCASSLGIYGNQPQHFGDGTRLSIL.

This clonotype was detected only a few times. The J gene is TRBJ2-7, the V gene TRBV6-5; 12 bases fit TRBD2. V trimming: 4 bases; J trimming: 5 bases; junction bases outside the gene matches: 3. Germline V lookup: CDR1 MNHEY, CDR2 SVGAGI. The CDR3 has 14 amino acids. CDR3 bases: TGTGCCAGCAGTTGGACTAGCGGGAAGGACGAGCAGTACTTC. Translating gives CASSWTSGKDEQYF.

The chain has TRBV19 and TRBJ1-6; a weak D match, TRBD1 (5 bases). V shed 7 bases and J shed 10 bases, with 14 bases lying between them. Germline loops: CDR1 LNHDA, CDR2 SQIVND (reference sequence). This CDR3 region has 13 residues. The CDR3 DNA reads TGTGCCAGTATCAAGGGACCGGGCTCACCCCTCCACTTT. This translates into CASIKGPGSPLHF.

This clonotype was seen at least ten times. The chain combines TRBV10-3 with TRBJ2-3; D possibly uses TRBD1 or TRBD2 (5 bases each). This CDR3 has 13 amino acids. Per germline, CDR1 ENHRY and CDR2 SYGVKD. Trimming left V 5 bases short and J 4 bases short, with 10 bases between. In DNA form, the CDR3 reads TGTGCCATCAGTATCCGGGACCCAGATACGCAGTATTTT. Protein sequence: CAISIRDPDTQYF.

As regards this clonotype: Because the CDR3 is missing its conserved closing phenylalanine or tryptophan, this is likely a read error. The CDR3 nucleotides are TGTGCCAGCACCCCTGTAGGACAGGGTGTGACCGAGCAGTACTCC. It yields the protein CASTPVGQGVTEQYS. The chain combines TRBV7-8 with TRBJ2-7, with 8 bases fitting TRBD1. From germline, CDR1 is SGHVS and CDR2 FQNEAQ. The CDR3 contains 15 residues. The junction had 14 bases not matched to a gene; V was cut back by 7 bases and J by 6 bases.

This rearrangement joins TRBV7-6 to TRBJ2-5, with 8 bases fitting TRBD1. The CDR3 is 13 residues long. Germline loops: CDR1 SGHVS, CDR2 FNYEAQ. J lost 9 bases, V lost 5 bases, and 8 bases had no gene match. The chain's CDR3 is CASSPTGVQPQYF. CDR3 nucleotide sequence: TGTGCCAGCAGCCCGACAGGGGTTCAGCCCCAGTACTTC.

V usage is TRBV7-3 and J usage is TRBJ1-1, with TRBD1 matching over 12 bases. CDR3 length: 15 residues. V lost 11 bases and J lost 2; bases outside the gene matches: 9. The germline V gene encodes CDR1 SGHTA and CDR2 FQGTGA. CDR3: CAGQMGQGANTEAFF. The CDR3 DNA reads TGTGCCGGCCAAATGGGACAGGGGGCAAACACTGAAGCTTTCTTT.

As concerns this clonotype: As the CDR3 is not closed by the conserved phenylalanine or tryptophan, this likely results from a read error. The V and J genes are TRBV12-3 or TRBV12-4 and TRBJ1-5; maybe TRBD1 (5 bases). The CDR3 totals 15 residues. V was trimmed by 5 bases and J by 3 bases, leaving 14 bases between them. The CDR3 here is CASSRSQGLNQPQHS. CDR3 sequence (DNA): TGTGCCAGCAGTCGAAGTCAGGGTCTCAATCAGCCCCAGCATTCT.

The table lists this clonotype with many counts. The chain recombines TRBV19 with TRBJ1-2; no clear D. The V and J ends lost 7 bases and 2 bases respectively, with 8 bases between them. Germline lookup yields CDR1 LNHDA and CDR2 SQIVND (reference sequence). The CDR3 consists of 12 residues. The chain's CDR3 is CASNGGNYGYTF. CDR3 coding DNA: TGTGCCAGTAACGGCGGGAACTATGGCTACACCTTC.

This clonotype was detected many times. The CDR3 is CASSDGGIRGYTF. CDR3 sequence (DNA): TGTGCCAGCAGTGACGGTGGTATTCGGGGCTACACCTTC. This sequence joins TRBV6-5 and TRBJ1-2; unclear D gene. Trimming pared 5 bases from V and 8 bases from J, leaving 15 bases between. The CDR3 extends over 13 amino acids. Germline values: CDR1 MNHEY, CDR2 SVGAGI.

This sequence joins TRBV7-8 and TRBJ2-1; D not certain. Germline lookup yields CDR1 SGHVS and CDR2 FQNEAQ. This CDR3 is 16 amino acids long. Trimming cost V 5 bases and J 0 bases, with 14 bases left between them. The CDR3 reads CASSLGVASSYNEQFF. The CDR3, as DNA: TGTGCCAGCAGCCTAGGCGTAGCCAGCTCCTACAATGAGCAGTTCTTC. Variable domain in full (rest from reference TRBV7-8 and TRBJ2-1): GAGVSQSPRYKVAKRGQDVALRCDPISGHVSLFWYQQALGQGPEFLTYFQNEAQLDKSGLPSDRFFAERPEGSVSTLKIQRTQQEDSAVYLCASSLGVASSYNEQFFGPGTRLTVL.

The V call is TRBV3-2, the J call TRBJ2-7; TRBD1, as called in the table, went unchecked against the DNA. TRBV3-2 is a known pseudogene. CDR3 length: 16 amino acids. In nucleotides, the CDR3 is TGTGCCAGCAGCCAAGACGAGGACCGCCGGGGGTTAGGGCAGTACTTC. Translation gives CASSQDEDRRGLGQYF.